These 32 T cell receptor beta chains originate from one sample sequenced in a study of response to subunit inactivated influenza vaccine. TCRdb reprocessed the RT-PCR reads with MiXCR, giving one entry per CDR3 protein. The table lists 530,000 or so distinct CDR3 sequences, approximately 14% of them singletons. Specimen: PBMCs from blood, collected roughly 12 days after vaccination. Source of these receptors: a man aged 45-65 years who received an inactivated influenza vaccine.

Turning to this clonotype: A read error may explain this, as a much larger clone is one base away. As DNA, the CDR3 is TGTGCCAGCAGCCGGGACACCATCTACGAGCAGTACTTC. It codes for CASSRDTIYEQYF. The chain has TRBV2 and TRBJ2-7; the D gene is possibly TRBD1 (6 bases). Trimming pared 6 bases from V and 3 bases from J, leaving 12 bases between. Germline values: CDR1 SNHLY, CDR2 FYNNEI. CDR3 length: 13 amino acids. Looking up the rest from reference TRBV2 and TRBJ2-7 gives the full variable domain: EPEVTQTPSHQVTQMGQEVILRCVPISNHLYFYWYRQILGQKVEFLVSFYNNEISEKSEIFDDQFSVERPDGSNFTLKIRSTKLEDSAMYFCASSRDTIYEQYFGPGTRLTVT.

This clonotype has only a few counts. The chain has TRBV30 and TRBJ1-2, with 7 bases matching TRBD1. The CDR3 contains 13 residues. V gave up 4 bases and J gave up 5 bases; unmatched junction bases: 7. The germline CDR1 and CDR2 sequences are GTSNPN and SVGIG (reference sequence). The CDR3 sequence is CAWNSQGGYGYTF. The CDR3, as DNA: TGTGCCTGGAACTCTCAGGGGGGGTATGGCTACACCTTC.

This clonotype was seen at least ten times. This sequence joins TRBV4-3 and TRBJ2-7; possibly TRBD2 for D (6 bases). The CDR3 runs to 13 residues. In germline, CDR1 is LGHNA, CDR2 YSLEER. V gave up 0 bases and J gave up 4 bases, with 7 bases separating them. The CDR3 here is CASSQDAGYEQYF. The CDR3 region has the DNA TGCGCCAGCAGCCAAGACGCGGGATACGAGCAGTACTTC.

The table lists this clonotype with a few counts. V is TRBV15 and J is TRBJ2-2; TRBD2 matches at 13 bases. From germline, CDR1 is LNHNV and CDR2 YYDKDF (reference sequence). The CDR3 consists of 16 residues. V lost 6 bases, J lost 6 bases, and 7 bases stayed unmatched. For the CDR3, the DNA is TGTGCCACCAGTGCACTAGCGGGAGGGGTGGCCGGGGAGCTGTTTTTT. Encoded protein: CATSALAGGVAGELFF.

The sample holds a few counts of this clonotype. V is TRBV7-2 and J is TRBJ2-7; 7 bases agree with TRBD2. This CDR3 contains 15 residues. J gave up 5 bases and V 6 bases, and 13 bases lay outside the gene matches. Germline V gene data show CDR1 as SGHTA and CDR2 as FQGNSA. Here the CDR3 reads CASRPGDGRSDEQYF. CDR3 DNA: TGTGCCAGCAGGCCGGGGGACGGGAGGTCTGACGAGCAGTACTTC.

This chain uses TRBV4-2 with TRBJ1-2; D call uncertain. The germline V and J ends were trimmed by 1 base and 4 bases, with 7 bases remaining between them. This CDR3 contains 13 residues. Germline V gene lookup returns CDR1 LGHNA and CDR2 YNFKEQ. The CDR3 region is CASSQASSYGYTF. The CDR3 DNA sequence: TGTGCCAGCAGCCAAGCATCATCCTATGGCTACACCTTC.

This clonotype was found many times. This chain connects TRBV7-2 to TRBJ2-1, with D perhaps matching TRBD2 (5 bases). Looked up from germline, CDR1 is SGHTA and CDR2 is FQGNSA. V was cut by 4 bases and J by 12 bases, with 22 bases left in between. The CDR3 is made up of 15 amino acids. CDR3 DNA sequence: TGTGCCAGCAGCTCCGGACTGGCCTTCACAATGAGGCAGTTCTTC. It is translated as CASSSGLAFTMRQFF.

The CDR3, as DNA: TGTGCCAGCAGTGAACTAGCGGGGGACACCGGGGAGCTGTTTTTT. It specifies CASSELAGDTGELFF. The chain combines TRBV2 with TRBJ2-2, with 10 bases fitting TRBD2. Germline V CDR1 and CDR2: SNHLY, FYNNEI. Trimming at V came to 2 bases and at J to 3 bases, leaving 0 bases not matched to a gene. The CDR3 consists of 15 residues.

This clonotype was observed at least ten times. This rearrangement joins TRBV29-1 to TRBJ2-7; D is undetermined. Germline CDR1 and CDR2: SQVTM and ANQGSEA. The CDR3 has 12 residues. V lost 4 bases and J 2 bases, leaving 9 bases between the germline ends. CDR3 in amino acids: CSVVGTTYEQYF. The CDR3 region has the DNA TGCAGCGTTGTGGGCACGACCTACGAGCAGTACTTC.

This clonotype was found many times. Its ends do not fully match the called genes, so a read error is possible. The genes are TRBV5-1 and TRBJ2-7; possibly TRBD2 for D (5 bases). CDR3 length: 13 amino acids. CDR1 is SGHRS and CDR2 is YFSETQ in the germline V gene. The CDR3 reads CASSLGSSYEQYF. CDR3 in DNA: TGTGCCAGCAGTTTAGGGAGCTCCTACGAGCAGTACTTC.

In its sample, this clonotype was seen a few times. The rearrangement uses TRBV2 and TRBJ2-1, with D perhaps matching TRBD1 or TRBD2 (6 bases each). Trimming shortened V by 1 base and J by 8 bases, and 18 bases separated the two germline ends. The CDR3 has 16 amino acids. CDR1 SNHLY and CDR2 FYNNEI come from the germline V gene. The CDR3 DNA reads TGTGCCAGCAGTGAAGTTGGGCCAGGGGCTAGCGATGAGCAGTTCTTC. Its protein product is CASSEVGPGASDEQFF. Full variable domain (remainder filled in from reference TRBV2 and TRBJ2-1): EPEVTQTPSHQVTQMGQEVILRCVPISNHLYFYWYRQILGQKVEFLVSFYNNEISEKSEIFDDQFSVERPDGSNFTLKIRSTKLEDSAMYFCASSEVGPGASDEQFFGPGTRLTVL.

V usage is TRBV5-1 and J usage is TRBJ2-4; 7 nucleotides line up with TRBD1. Trimming cost V 2 bases and J 5 bases; bases outside gene matches: 4. Germline loops: CDR1 SGHRS, CDR2 YFSETQ. The CDR3 has 14 residues. CDR3 region: CASSFIDRENIQYF. CDR3 DNA sequence: TGCGCCAGCAGCTTCATTGACAGGGAAAACATTCAGTACTTC.

The rearrangement joins TRBV7-2 to TRBJ2-7; 9 bases agree with TRBD2. Germline V gives CDR1 SGHTA, CDR2 FQGNSA. The ends lost 4 bases at V and 4 bases at J; junction bases unmatched: 8. This CDR3 comprises 15 residues. Here the CDR3 reads CASSWKISGSYEQYF. The CDR3 coding sequence is TGTGCCAGCAGCTGGAAGATTAGCGGGAGTTACGAGCAGTACTTC.

This chain joins TRBV5-1 and TRBJ1-1; tentatively, D is TRBD1 (6 bases). Trimming took off 0 bases at V and 4 bases at J, with 13 bases between the two ends. Germline assignment: CDR1 SGHRS and CDR2 YFSETQ. The CDR3 has 15 residues. DNA for the CDR3: TGCGCCAGCAGCTTGGGAGCAGGGGTGGGCACTGAAGCTTTCTTT. Amino acids: CASSLGAGVGTEAFF.

At least ten counts were recorded for this clonotype. The chain is built from TRBV7-2 and TRBJ2-1, with D uncertain. The V and J ends lost 5 bases and 3 bases respectively, with 8 bases between them. CDR1 and CDR2 (germline): SGHTA, FQGNSA. The CDR3 spans 13 residues. In nucleotides, the CDR3 is TGTGCCAGCAGCAAGAGACTCTACAATGAGCAGTTCTTC. Amino acid sequence: CASSKRLYNEQFF.

The chain combines TRBV12-3 or TRBV12-4 with TRBJ1-1; D is uncertain. The CDR3 has 12 residues. Trimming took off 4 bases at V and 10 bases at J, with 13 bases between the two ends. The CDR3, as DNA: TGTGCCAGCAGTTCCACGGGGTTAGGAGCTTTCTTT. Residues: CASSSTGLGAFF.

The chain uses TRBV27 and TRBJ1-2; D call uncertain. V was trimmed by 3 bases and J by 2 bases, leaving 10 bases between them. This CDR3 spans 14 amino acids. CDR1 MNHEY and CDR2 SMNVEV come from the germline V gene (reference sequence). This CDR3 is CASSFVGSNYGYTF. As DNA, the CDR3 is TGTGCCAGCAGTTTTGTAGGGTCCAACTATGGCTACACCTTC.

The chain employs TRBV5-5 and TRBJ2-5; a weak D match, TRBD1 (6 bases). This CDR3 region has 15 residues. Trimming removed 4 bases at V and 0 bases at J, with 13 bases between. Germline values: CDR1 SGHKS, CDR2 YYEKEE (reference sequence). The CDR3 spells CASSPGQKYQETQYF. CDR3 sequence (DNA): TGTGCCAGCAGCCCCGGACAGAAGTACCAAGAGACCCAGTACTTC.

A few counts support this clonotype. The chain employs TRBV18 and TRBJ1-1; tentatively, D is TRBD1 (6 bases). The germline CDR1 and CDR2 sequences are KGHSH and LQKENI. The CDR3 length is 13 residues. V lost 6 bases and J lost 7, with 15 bases in between. The CDR3 here is CASSRQTTGEAFF. The CDR3 DNA reads TGTGCCAGCTCCCGACAGACGACAGGTGAAGCTTTCTTT.

This clonotype was seen more than once but under ten times. At one end, the junction sequence differs from germline, possibly due to a read error. The chain links TRBV7-2 to TRBJ2-3, with 10 bases that match TRBD2. The CDR3 sequence is 14 residues long. Germline V gene data show CDR1 as SGHTA and CDR2 as FQGNSA. The CDR3 loop reads CASSLAGEIDTQYF. In DNA form, the CDR3 reads TGTGCCAGCAGCCTAGCGGGAGAAATAGATACGCAGTATTTT.

The chain carries TRBV19 and TRBJ2-1, with D perhaps TRBD2 (6 bases). Trimming shortened V by 10 bases and J by 0 bases, and 16 bases separated the two germline ends. CDR1 and CDR2 (germline): LNHDA, SQIVND (reference sequence). The CDR3 spans 15 residues. DNA of the CDR3: TGTGCCACCCAAAGGGACTCAAACTCCTACAATGAGCAGTTCTTC. Translation gives CATQRDSNSYNEQFF.

This clonotype was seen ten or more times. V and J are TRBV20-1 and TRBJ2-3; unclear D gene. Trimming took 3 bases from V and 0 from J, leaving 10 bases between them. CDR3 size: 14 residues. CDR1 is DFQATT, CDR2 SNEGSKA, per germline (reference sequence). The CDR3 protein is CSASVEASTDTQYF. CDR3 DNA sequence: TGCAGTGCTAGTGTAGAGGCTAGCACAGATACGCAGTATTTT.

V is TRBV18 and J is TRBJ2-1, with 8 bases that match TRBD2. Per germline, CDR1 KGHSH and CDR2 LQKENI. J gave up 3 bases and V 0 bases, and 7 bases lay outside the gene matches. The CDR3 extends over 17 amino acids. CDR3 region: CASSPPNGGADYNEQFF. CDR3 coding DNA: TGTGCCAGCTCACCACCTAACGGGGGGGCCGACTACAATGAGCAGTTCTTC.

This clonotype appeared a few times. This sequence joins TRBV5-1 and TRBJ2-7, with 12 bases aligning to TRBD1. With V trimmed by 3 bases and J by 6 bases, 7 bases remained unmatched. Germline V gene data show CDR1 as SGHRS and CDR2 as YFSETQ. This CDR3 contains 15 residues. This chain's CDR3 is CASSYSGTGGFEQYF. The DNA for the CDR3 is TGCGCCAGCAGCTACTCCGGGACAGGGGGCTTCGAGCAGTACTTC.

The chain carries TRBV7-8 and TRBJ2-2; weak D call: TRBD2 (5 bases). This CDR3 spans 16 amino acids. V was cut by 4 bases and J by 0 bases, with 12 bases left in between. Germline CDR1 SGHVS, CDR2 FQNEAQ. For the CDR3, the DNA is TGTGCCAGCAGCTCTCGTGGAGGATCGAACACCGGGGAGCTGTTTTTT. Protein product: CASSSRGGSNTGELFF. Full variable domain (outside the CDR3, taken from reference TRBV7-8 and TRBJ2-2): GAGVSQSPRYKVAKRGQDVALRCDPISGHVSLFWYQQALGQGPEFLTYFQNEAQLDKSGLPSDRFFAERPEGSVSTLKIQRTQQEDSAVYLCASSSRGGSNTGELFFGEGSRLTVL.

This clonotype was seen only a few times. The V gene is TRBV15, the J gene TRBJ2-3, with no clear D. The CDR3 runs to 14 residues. Trimming took off 1 base at V and 3 bases at J, with 8 bases between the two ends. Germline V gene sequence: CDR1 LNHNV, CDR2 YYDKDF (reference sequence). The CDR3 nucleotides read TGTGCCACCAGCAGAGGGCCCTGGACAGATACGCAGTATTTT. The encoded protein is CATSRGPWTDTQYF.

This clonotype came up a few times. The chain combines TRBV4-3 with TRBJ2-2, with D tentatively TRBD1 or TRBD2 (7 bases each). The CDR3 totals 18 residues. Trimming cost V 4 bases and J 0 bases, with 18 bases left between them. Per germline, CDR1 LGHNA and CDR2 YSLEER. The CDR3 here is CASSRGPGGGTNTGELFF. CDR3 nucleotide sequence: TGCGCCAGCAGCCGGGGCCCAGGGGGAGGGACGAACACCGGGGAGCTGTTTTTT.

At least ten counts were recorded for this clonotype. This sequence joins TRBV20-1 and TRBJ2-7; the D gene could be TRBD1 or TRBD2 (5 bases each). Trimming stripped 0 bases from V and 6 bases from J, with 18 bases between. The CDR3 consists of 15 residues. The germline CDR1 and CDR2 sequences are DFQATT and SNEGSKA (reference sequence). In DNA, the CDR3 is TGCAGTGCTAGAGACGGGACCACCGGTGGGGTCGAGCAGTACTTC. Translated, it gives CSARDGTTGGVEQYF.

The gene calls are TRBV27 and TRBJ2-7; TRBD2 might be the D (6 bases). Per germline, CDR1 MNHEY and CDR2 SMNVEV (reference sequence). Trimming shortened V by 3 bases and J by 6 bases, and 18 bases separated the two germline ends. The CDR3 has 15 residues. The CDR3 sequence is CASSFLRAEGSEQYF. As DNA, the CDR3 is TGTGCCAGCAGTTTTCTCAGGGCGGAGGGCAGCGAGCAGTACTTC.

The V and J genes are TRBV20-1 and TRBJ2-5; D may be TRBD2 (5 bases). The CDR3 consists of 14 residues. Between the trimmed V and J ends, which lost 3 bases and 2 bases, there was a span of 13 bases. Germline CDR1 and CDR2: DFQATT and SNEGSKA (reference sequence). In DNA form, the CDR3 reads TGCAGTGCTAGGTTACTAGATAATCAAGAGACCCAGTACTTC. Its protein product is CSARLLDNQETQYF.

This sequence joins TRBV30 and TRBJ2-7; D is uncertain. The CDR3 totals 13 residues. V gave up 5 bases and J gave up 0 bases, with 11 bases separating them. CDR1 and CDR2 (germline): GTSNPN, SVGIG (reference sequence). CDR3 region: CAWARTVSYEQYF. CDR3 coding DNA: TGTGCCTGGGCTAGGACGGTCTCCTACGAGCAGTACTTC.

Notes on this clonotype: Possible read error: a much larger clone is one base away. The chain employs TRBV5-1 and TRBJ1-1, with D maybe TRBD1 (6 bases). Germline V gene data show CDR1 as SGHRS and CDR2 as YFSETQ. The V gene lost 3 bases and the J gene lost 10 bases, with 22 bases spanning the gap. CDR3 length: 15 amino acids. In DNA, the CDR3 is TGCGCCAGCAGCTCTTTTGGTCGAGGGGGTGTTGTAGCTTTCTTT. Amino acids: CASSSFGRGGVVAFF.